Each of the 31 T cell receptor beta chains below was sequenced from the same sample in a study of shared clonotypes between healthy human individuals. Clones were sequenced by immunoSEQ multiplex PCR, and TCRdb holds only the in-frame ones, with some missing. The repertoire consists of 2.3 million or so clones, with 93% occurring once and the leading ten covering about 0.39%. Sequencing input: naive CD4+ T cells from PBMCs. Described subset: CD45RA+ positively selected. These receptors all stem from a man between 18 and 29 years old in good health. Some clones in this sample may be carry-over from other donors' samples.

J is TRBJ1-6 and V is TRBV9; the D gene is possibly TRBD1 (5 bases). The ends were cut back, 4 bases at V and 6 bases at J, with 14 bases in the middle. The CDR3 has 15 residues. Per the germline V gene, CDR1 is SGDLS and CDR2 is YYNGEE. This CDR3 is CASSQSGGLNSPLHF. CDR3 coding DNA: TGTGCCAGCAGCCAATCGGGGGGTCTTAATTCACCCCTCCACTTT.

This sequence joins TRBV27 and TRBJ2-5; 7 bases agree with TRBD1. The length of the CDR3 is 14 residues. Germline CDR1 reads MNHEY; CDR2 reads SMNVEV (reference sequence). V shed 2 bases and J 4 bases; nucleotides not matched to a gene: 4. The chain's CDR3 is CASSLKRTGETQYF. The CDR3 DNA is TGTGCCAGCAGTTTAAAGCGGACAGGAGAGACCCAGTACTTC.

The V and J genes are TRBV25-1 and TRBJ2-1; 8 bases map to TRBD2. Germline V CDR1 and CDR2: MGHDK, SYGVNS. The CDR3 has 12 residues. The V gene end was trimmed by 11 bases and the J gene end by 5 bases; junction bases not matched to a gene: 5. The CDR3 nucleotides are TGTGCCCCGACTAGCGCAGACAATGAGCAGTTCTTC. Its translation: CAPTSADNEQFF.

For the CDR3, the DNA is TGTGCCAGCAGCCCCGGATTCGGGGGCTTTTGGACTGAAGCTTTCTTT. Its translation is CASSPGFGGFWTEAFF. V and J are TRBV11-2 and TRBJ1-1; D is possibly TRBD1 (6 bases). The CDR3 sequence is 16 residues long. In germline, CDR1 is SGHAT, CDR2 FQNNGV. Trimming took off 5 bases at V and 5 bases at J, with 21 bases between the two ends.

J is TRBJ1-2 and V is TRBV5-1; D is unresolved. CDR1 is SGHRS and CDR2 is YFSETQ in the germline V gene. This CDR3 has 13 amino acids. V was cut by 0 bases and J by 8 bases, with 11 bases left in between. CDR3 coding DNA: TGCGCCAGCAGCTTGGATCCGTTATGGGGCTACACCTTC. This encodes CASSLDPLWGYTF.

This sequence joins TRBV6-1 and TRBJ1-1; 9 bases line up with TRBD1. J lost 6 bases, V lost 2 bases, and 4 bases had no gene match. Germline V gene sequence: CDR1 MNHNS, CDR2 SASEGT. The CDR3 is made up of 14 amino acids. The CDR3, as DNA: TGTGCCAGCAGTGAAAGACAGGGGGAATCTGAAGCTTTCTTT. Protein: CASSERQGESEAFF.

The chain combines TRBV4-2 with TRBJ2-5; D is undetermined. The CDR3 totals 15 residues. Germline CDR1 LGHNA, CDR2 YNFKEQ. The V end lost 2 bases, the J end lost 0 bases, and 10 bases lay between the germline ends. The CDR3 is CASSQNSLHQETQYF. Here the CDR3 DNA reads TGTGCCAGCAGCCAAAACAGCTTGCACCAAGAGACCCAGTACTTC.

The gene calls are TRBV11-1 and TRBJ2-6; D call uncertain. Germline lookup yields CDR1 SGHAT and CDR2 FQDESV (reference sequence). This CDR3 contains 15 residues. V was cut by 3 bases and J by 4 bases, with 10 bases left in between. Here the CDR3 DNA reads TGTGCCAGCAGCTTGACCTATGACGGGGCCAACGTCCTGACTTTC. Amino acids: CASSLTYDGANVLTF. Variable domain in full (rest from reference TRBV11-1 and TRBJ2-6): EAEVAQSPRYKITEKSQAVAFWCDPISGHATLYWYRQILGQGPELLVQFQDESVVDDSQLPKDRFSAERLKGVDSTLKIQPAELGDSAMYLCASSLTYDGANVLTFGAGSRLTVL.

Points on this clone: A junction end diverges from the germline sequence, so it may reflect a read error. V gene TRBV28 combines with J gene TRBJ2-3, with TRBD2 matching over 9 bases. This CDR3 has 15 residues. The V gene's germline CDR1 is MDHEN and CDR2 SYDVKM. The CDR3 DNA reads as TGTGCCAGCCGTTTAGCGGGAGTTTATACAGATACGCAGTATTTT. This translates into CASRLAGVYTDTQYF.

This sequence joins TRBV18 and TRBJ2-5, with 8 bases identical to TRBD2. The junction had 6 bases not matched to a gene; V was cut back by 2 bases and J by 1 base. From germline, CDR1 is KGHSH and CDR2 LQKENI. CDR3 size: 16 residues. Written as DNA, the CDR3 is TGTGCCAGCTCACCAGTTACCGGGACTAGCCAAGAGACCCAGTACTTC. It is translated as CASSPVTGTSQETQYF.

The gene calls are TRBV29-1 and TRBJ2-5; a possible D gene is TRBD2 (5 bases). This CDR3 is built from 11 residues. Per germline, CDR1 SQVTM and CDR2 ANQGSEA. V lost 7 bases and J 2 bases, leaving 8 bases between the germline ends. CDR3 DNA: TGCAGCGGTCGGGAACAAGAGACCCAGTACTTC. Translated: CSGREQETQYF.

The chain has TRBV5-1 and TRBJ1-6, with D tentatively TRBD1 (5 bases). The CDR3 has 16 amino acids. V lost 3 bases and J 9 bases, leaving 19 bases between the germline ends. The V gene's germline CDR1 is SGHRS and CDR2 YFSETQ. CDR3 nucleotides: TGCGCCAGCAGCTCAGGGACGTCCGCCCTCGGTTCACCCCTCCACTTT. Translated, it gives CASSSGTSALGSPLHF.

The chain links TRBV11-2 to TRBJ2-1; no reliable D call. CDR1 SGHAT and CDR2 FQNNGV come from the germline V gene. There are 16 residues in the CDR3. V was cut by 0 bases and J by 1 base, with 10 bases left in between. DNA for the CDR3: TGTGCCAGCAGCTTAGAGGGCCTTGGGTCCTACAATGAGCAGTTCTTC. This sequence encodes CASSLEGLGSYNEQFF.

The CDR3 coding sequence is TGTGCCAGCAGCTTAAGGGCCCCATCCTACAATGAGCAGTTCTTC. It codes for CASSLRAPSYNEQFF. The chain recombines TRBV7-8 with TRBJ2-1; D not certain. The CDR3 totals 15 residues. The ends were cut back, 2 bases at V and 1 base at J, with 9 bases in the middle. Looked up from germline, CDR1 is SGHVS and CDR2 is FQNEAQ.

This chain uses TRBV11-2 with TRBJ1-2; D perhaps matches TRBD1 (5 bases). The germline V and J ends were trimmed by 2 bases and 2 bases, with 9 bases remaining between them. Germline CDR1 SGHAT, CDR2 FQNNGV. The length of the CDR3 is 14 residues. CDR3 protein: CASSLSPGNYGYTF. Here the CDR3 DNA reads TGTGCCAGCAGCTTATCCCCAGGGAACTATGGCTACACCTTC.

The J gene is TRBJ2-1, the V gene TRBV28; TRBD2 matches at 16 bases. The germline CDR1 and CDR2 sequences are MDHEN and SYDVKM. Trimming cost V 5 bases and J 5 bases; bases outside gene matches: 9. The CDR3 has 18 amino acids. The CDR3 DNA sequence: TGTGCCAGCAGTCCGCCGGGACTAGCGGGAGGGCCGGACAATGAGCAGTTCTTC. Translated: CASSPPGLAGGPDNEQFF. Based on the CDR3 plus reference TRBV28 and TRBJ2-1, the full variable domain is DVKVTQSSRYLVKRTGEKVFLECVQDMDHENMFWYRQDPGLGLRLIYFSYDVKMKEKGDIPEGYSVSREKKERFSLILESASTNQTSMYLCASSPPGLAGGPDNEQFFGPGTRLTVL.

With regard to this clone: This sample also contains other DNA sequences that code for the same CDR3. The V and J genes are TRBV5-1 and TRBJ1-5; D uncertain. The CDR3 is 14 residues long. V lost 4 bases to trimming and J lost 1 base, with 9 bases between them. Germline loops: CDR1 SGHRS, CDR2 YFSETQ. DNA of the CDR3: TGCGCCAGCAGCCCCTCGGGGAGCAATCAGCCCCAGCATTTT. Protein sequence: CASSPSGSNQPQHF.

The CDR3 DNA reads as TGTGCCAGCAGCTACTTGGGCGGCACCGGGGAGCTGTTTTTT. Amino acid sequence: CASSYLGGTGELFF. The chain couples TRBV7-3 to TRBJ2-2; no clear D. Germline V gene data show CDR1 as SGHTA and CDR2 as FQGTGA. The CDR3 is 14 amino acids. The V end was cut by 4 bases, the J end by 4 bases, with 10 bases between.

CDR3 sequence (DNA): TGTGCCAGCAGTGTTGGCCTGAACACTGAAGCTTTCTTT. Translation gives CASSVGLNTEAFF. The chain joins TRBV6-1 to TRBJ1-1, with D uncertain. V gave up 4 bases and J gave up 0 bases, with 6 bases separating them. The CDR3 runs 13 residues. Germline V gives CDR1 MNHNS, CDR2 SASEGT.

CDR3 region: CASSGREETQYF. The CDR3 DNA reads TGTGCCAGCAGCGGGCGGGAAGAGACCCAGTACTTC. The rearrangement joins TRBV16 to TRBJ2-5, with a possible D match to TRBD2 (5 bases). The V and J ends lost 5 bases and 3 bases respectively, with 7 bases between them. CDR1 is KGHSY and CDR2 is FQNENV in the germline V gene. This CDR3 contains 12 residues.

V usage is TRBV28 and J usage is TRBJ2-5; no definite D call. Trimming removed 0 bases at V and 1 base at J, with 6 bases between. This CDR3 has 14 residues. Germline CDR1 and CDR2: MDHEN and SYDVKM. The CDR3 reads CASSLWTGQETQYF. Written as DNA, the CDR3 is TGTGCCAGCAGTTTATGGACGGGCCAAGAGACCCAGTACTTC. Combining the CDR3 with reference TRBV28 and TRBJ2-5 gives the whole variable domain DVKVTQSSRYLVKRTGEKVFLECVQDMDHENMFWYRQDPGLGLRLIYFSYDVKMKEKGDIPEGYSVSREKKERFSLILESASTNQTSMYLCASSLWTGQETQYFGPGTRLLVL.

The V gene is TRBV6-1, the J gene TRBJ1-2; TRBD1 might be the D (5 bases). The germline V gene encodes CDR1 MNHNS and CDR2 SASEGT. The CDR3 has 13 amino acids. V lost 6 bases, J lost 1 base, and 9 bases lay in between. DNA for the CDR3: TGTGCCAGCAGGACGACAGTTAACTATGGCTACACCTTC. This codes for CASRTTVNYGYTF.

V and J are TRBV19 and TRBJ2-7; TRBD2 is a possible D gene (7 bases). CDR3 size: 17 residues. Between the trimmed V and J ends, which lost 2 bases and 1 base, there was a span of 18 bases. Germline CDR1 is LNHDA and CDR2 is SQIVND (reference sequence). The CDR3 here is CASSIHLGGPPSYEQYF. As DNA, the CDR3 is TGTGCCAGTAGTATACACCTCGGGGGGCCCCCGTCCTACGAGCAGTACTTC.

The chain joins TRBV30 to TRBJ2-3; no firm D call. CDR3 length equals 13 residues. The V gene's germline CDR1 is GTSNPN and CDR2 SVGIG (reference sequence). V lost 4 bases and J lost 4, with 12 bases in between. CDR3 amino acids: CAWNPRVADTQYF. CDR3 in DNA: TGTGCCTGGAACCCTAGGGTTGCAGATACGCAGTATTTT.

This chain joins TRBV27 and TRBJ1-3, with D perhaps matching TRBD1 (5 bases). The V gene lost 5 bases and the J gene lost 5 bases, with 16 bases spanning the gap. Germline V gene data show CDR1 as MNHEY and CDR2 as SMNVEV (reference sequence). The CDR3 has 15 residues. The CDR3 DNA reads as TGTGCCAGCAGTATCACGGGGACGCCTCGAAACACCATATATTTT. Amino acids: CASSITGTPRNTIYF.

This sequence joins TRBV5-1 and TRBJ2-3; 14 nucleotides align to TRBD2. CDR3 length equals 18 residues. V dropped 4 bases and J dropped 4; count of bases not matched to a gene: 11. The germline gives CDR1 SGHRS, CDR2 YFSETQ. This CDR3 is CASSGGTSGSMGADTQYF. DNA for the CDR3: TGCGCCAGCAGCGGGGGGACTAGCGGGAGTATGGGCGCAGATACGCAGTATTTT. The complete variable domain, with remaining parts taken from reference TRBV5-1 and TRBJ2-3, reads KAGVTQTPRYLIKTRGQQVTLSCSPISGHRSVSWYQQTPGQGLQFLFEYFSETQRNKGNFPGRFSGRQFSNSRSEMNVSTLELGDSALYLCASSGGTSGSMGADTQYFGPGTRLTVL.

The chain joins TRBV5-1 to TRBJ2-7; 8 nucleotides agree with TRBD2. With V trimmed by 2 bases and J by 7 bases, 14 bases remained unmatched. Looked up from germline, CDR1 is SGHRS and CDR2 is YFSETQ. The CDR3 is made up of 16 amino acids. CDR3 residues: CASSFPGTRAPGEQYF. For the CDR3, the DNA is TGCGCCAGCAGCTTCCCCGGGACTAGGGCCCCGGGGGAGCAGTACTTC.

Comment on this clone: This CDR3 is also generated by other DNA sequences in the sample. The chain combines TRBV6-1 with TRBJ2-1, with 9 bases that match TRBD2. The CDR3 is 15 residues long. The germline CDR1 and CDR2 sequences are MNHNS and SASEGT. Trimming at V came to 0 bases and at J to 4 bases, leaving 1 base not matched to a gene. The CDR3 DNA reads TGTGCCAGCAGTGAAGCCCTAGCGGGATACAATGAGCAGTTCTTC. Residues: CASSEALAGYNEQFF.

The chain links TRBV5-1 to TRBJ2-2; D is undetermined. Trimming left V 6 bases short and J 4 bases short, with 10 bases between. CDR1 is SGHRS, CDR2 YFSETQ, per germline. This CDR3 has 13 amino acids. The CDR3 region is CASIASFTGELFF. In DNA form, the CDR3 reads TGCGCCAGCATAGCCAGCTTCACCGGGGAGCTGTTTTTT.

The V call is TRBV6-5, the J call TRBJ2-2; 7 nucleotides match TRBD2. V trimming: 11 bases; J trimming: 0 bases; junction bases outside the gene matches: 3. Germline V gene sequence: CDR1 MNHEY, CDR2 SVGAGI. The CDR3 extends over 13 amino acids. The chain's CDR3 is CAGREPNTGELFF. The CDR3, as DNA: TGTGCCGGGCGGGAGCCGAACACCGGGGAGCTGTTTTTT.

The V gene is TRBV4-1, the J gene TRBJ1-2; 11 positions agree with TRBD1. Germline CDR1 and CDR2: MGHRA and YSYEKL. V was clipped by 3 bases and J by 1 base; unmatched bases: 4. The CDR3 spans 16 residues. CDR3 in DNA: TGCGCCAGCAGCCAGACCGGGACAGGGGGTAACTATGGCTACACCTTC. It yields the protein CASSQTGTGGNYGYTF.